This T cell receptor beta chain emerged from a study of Tregs in tolerant kidney transplant recipients. Turning to the study itself: Sorting after B cell culture yielded CD25+CD127- and 4-1BB+CD40L- CD4+ cells. Activated donor B cells came from 10-day culture on CD40L 3T3 cells.

The germline CDR1 and CDR2 sequences are MDHEN and SYDVKM. CDR3 size: 13 residues. V was clipped by 5 bases and J by 11 bases; unmatched bases: 6. This table comes from immunoSEQ multiplex PCR, and its TCRdb copy is limited to in-frame clones, with some not included. The sample contains several thousand clones, 90% of which appear only once. In the case of this clone: Antigen unknown.

This clonotype was obtained from a human patient who received a combined kidney and bone marrow transplant. The source material was Tregs from blood cultured with allogeneic cells, sampled before the transplant. J is TRBJ2-3 and V is TRBV28, with 11 bases identical to TRBD2. The CDR3 spells CASSPRLAGLQYF. CDR3 bases: TGTGCCAGCAGTCCCCGACTAGCGGGATTGCAGTATTTT.